The source of this T cell receptor (beta chain) is a study of OX40 agonist ivuxolimab in advanced cancers. As for the study more broadly: The costimulatory receptor OX40 (CD134) was targeted by ivuxolimab, a fully human IgG2 agonistic monoclonal antibody. Intravenous ivuxolimab was administered to patients every 2 weeks at six dose levels: 0.01, 0.1, 0.3, 1.5, 3 and 10 mg/kg. Among the approximately 54 dose-escalation patients, 19 had hepatocellular carcinoma, roughly 15 melanoma, 9 renal cell carcinoma and 9 head and neck cancer. A male proportion of 75% to 85% and a mean age of approximately 61 years, ranging from roughly 23 to 80, were recorded for the dose-escalation cohort. Patients were allowed to have had prior anti-PD-1, anti-PD-L1 or anti-CTLA-4 therapy, and roughly 40% of the dose-escalation patients had been treated with checkpoint inhibitors. Partial responses were achieved by three dose-escalation patients, of whom one had hepatocellular carcinoma and two had cutaneous melanoma. Peripheral TCRbeta sequencing was intended to test whether TCR sequence diversity was altered and clonal T-cell expansion was caused by ivuxolimab. The paper reports the monotherapy dose-escalation portion (N ≈ 50 patients) of the phase I ivuxolimab trial.

The paper's findings and limits, for the study overall: After ivuxolimab, CD8+ T cells had more expanded clones than CD4+ T cells on average. Partial responders in the 0.1-3.0 mg/kg groups had among the lowest normalized peripheral clonal expansion, especially among CD8+ T cells. Low levels of normalized T-cell clonal expansion were also shown by some nonresponding patients. Which antigens the clonally expanded peripheral T cells were specific for was not determined. At doses of 0.1 to 3.0 mg/kg, clonal expansion of both CD4+ and CD8+ T cells in blood was seen between baseline and week 6.

On this clone: This receptor's antigen is unknown. Per-base quality was not reported, and no clone a single base away is much larger than it.

Patients with a history of autoimmune disease or receiving systemic immunosuppression were excluded from the trial. Peripheral blood for TCR sequencing was drawn from every dose cohort at baseline, at cycle 4 day 1 and at cycle 7 day 1. The samples were drawn from a first-in-human, open-label, multicenter phase I dose-escalation trial of ivuxolimab. Adults with locally advanced or metastatic melanoma, renal cell, hepatocellular, or head and neck squamous cell carcinoma were enrolled in the trial. Before TCR sequencing, CD4+ T cells and CD8+ T cells were sorted from peripheral blood as separate populations. For sequencing of the TCRbeta CDR3 region, genomic DNA was extracted from the sorted cells. The immunoSEQ Assay was used to sequence the TCRbeta CDR3 regions. TCRdb re-hosts the immuneACCESS table, in-frame sequences only. Its copies lack some clones; in the studies checked, an unresolved V gene accounts for under half of them, and the cause for the rest is not known. This sample is represented by 45,000 to 65,000 clones; around 86% of them were singletons. The ten largest clones represent more than 1.5% of the sample.

Reading from cysteine to phenylalanine, the CDR3 counts 12 amino acids. The sequence is cut down to CDR3 DNA, 36 bases in frame from base 1. CDR1 MNHNS and CDR2 SASEGT are derived from the germline V gene. V is pruned by 3 bases and J by 9 bases, leaving 1 base of the junction without a gene match. The sequences come from CD4+ or CD8+ T cells sorted from blood, collected in a trial of the OX40 agonist ivuxolimab. The clonotype comes from an adult with an advanced solid tumor such as melanoma, head and neck, liver or kidney cancer. Here the chain combines TRBV6-1 and TRBJ2-1, with 8 central nucleotides matching TRBD1. The CDR3 protein sequence reads: CASSEGTGEQFF. The DNA sequence is as follows: TGTGCCAGCAGTGAGGGGACAGGTGAGCAGTTCTTC.